The 12 T cell receptor beta chains below all came from one sample that was sequenced in a study of CD8+ T cells in alopecia areata. RNA was isolated and reverse transcribed to cDNA, the sequencing template. Sequencing used immunoSEQ multiplex PCR; TCRdb keeps in-frame clones, though not all of them. The repertoire holds more than 95,000 clones, with around 50% as singletons. The sample comprised NKG2D-low CD8+ T cells sorted from blood. The receptors derive from a human donor with alopecia areata.

The chain combines TRBV2 with TRBJ2-5, with D perhaps matching TRBD2 (6 bases). The CDR3 extends over 16 amino acids. Germline CDR1 and CDR2: SNHLY and FYNNEI. The V end was cut by 5 bases, the J end by 0 bases, with 16 bases between. CDR3 in DNA: TGTGCCAGCAGTACGGGAGCAGGAATGTACCAAGAGACCCAGTACTTC. This gives the protein CASSTGAGMYQETQYF. Looking up the rest from reference TRBV2 and TRBJ2-5 gives the full variable domain: EPEVTQTPSHQVTQMGQEVILRCVPISNHLYFYWYRQILGQKVEFLVSFYNNEISEKSEIFDDQFSVERPDGSNFTLKIRSTKLEDSAMYFCASSTGAGMYQETQYFGPGTRLLVL.

V usage is TRBV28 and J usage is TRBJ2-1; the D is unclear. The CDR3 runs 12 residues. V was pared by 4 bases and J by 8 bases, with 9 bases between. Germline-derived CDR1 and CDR2 are MDHEN and SYDVKM. CDR3 protein: CASSSQSDEQFF. CDR3 nucleotides: TGTGCCAGCAGTTCCCAGTCCGATGAGCAGTTCTTC. The full variable domain, rest sourced from reference TRBV28 and TRBJ2-1, is DVKVTQSSRYLVKRTGEKVFLECVQDMDHENMFWYRQDPGLGLRLIYFSYDVKMKEKGDIPEGYSVSREKKERFSLILESASTNQTSMYLCASSSQSDEQFFGPGTRLTVL.

The chain is built from TRBV2 and TRBJ2-1, with 7 bases matching TRBD2. The V gene end was trimmed by 7 bases and the J gene end by 7 bases; junction bases not matched to a gene: 16. This CDR3 comprises 16 residues. Germline CDR1 SNHLY, CDR2 FYNNEI. The CDR3 DNA reads TGTGCCAGCATCAGAACGGTAGCGGGCCCTCCGAATGAGCAGTTCTTC. Its protein product is CASIRTVAGPPNEQFF.

The V and J genes are TRBV29-1 and TRBJ2-2, with 7 positions matching TRBD1. Germline V gene data show CDR1 as SQVTM and CDR2 as ANQGSEA. This CDR3 has 14 residues. Trimming at V came to 4 bases and at J to 1 base, leaving 3 bases not matched to a gene. For the CDR3, the DNA is TGCAGCGTTGTTTCAGGGGGGAACACCGGGGAGCTGTTTTTT. Translation gives CSVVSGGNTGELFF.

This clone came up a few times. The chain links TRBV29-1 to TRBJ2-7, with D possibly TRBD2 on 6 matching bases. The CDR3 totals 13 residues. Between the trimmed V and J ends, which lost 7 bases and 0 bases, there was a span of 13 bases. Germline values: CDR1 SQVTM, CDR2 ANQGSEA. CDR3 loop: CSAETRSSYEQYF. The CDR3, as DNA: TGCAGCGCCGAGACTAGGAGCTCCTACGAGCAGTACTTC.

The J gene is TRBJ2-1, the V gene TRBV7-9; possibly TRBD1 or TRBD2 for D (5 bases each). The CDR3 contains 13 residues. Trimming shortened V by 4 bases and J by 9 bases, and 13 bases separated the two germline ends. Germline lookup yields CDR1 SEHNR and CDR2 FQNEAQ (reference sequence). For the CDR3, the DNA is TGTGCCAGCAGCTCGGGACCGAGCGTTGAGCAGTTCTTC. Translating it yields CASSSGPSVEQFF.

The V gene is TRBV29-1, the J gene TRBJ2-5; 8 bases align to TRBD1. V shed 6 bases, J shed 5 bases, and the junction held 26 bases outside the gene matches. The germline gives CDR1 SQVTM, CDR2 ANQGSEA. The CDR3 has 19 residues. DNA for the CDR3: TGCAGCGTCACAACTACCGTAACACGGGACAGGAATGTCCGGGAGACCCAGTACTTC. This translates into CSVTTTVTRDRNVRETQYF. The full variable domain, its missing parts supplied by reference TRBV29-1 and TRBJ2-5, is SAVISQKPSRDICQRGTSLTIQCQVDSQVTMMFWYRQQPGQSLTLIATANQGSEATYESGFVIDKFPISRPNLTFSTLTVSNMSPEDSSIYLCSVTTTVTRDRNVRETQYFGPGTRLLVL.

Comments on this clone: Other DNA sequences from this sample encode an identical CDR3 as well. This chain joins TRBV29-1 and TRBJ2-7; 11 nucleotides match TRBD2. There are 14 residues in the CDR3. Germline V gene sequence: CDR1 SQVTM, CDR2 ANQGSEA. Trimming cost V 3 bases and J 1 base; bases outside gene matches: 2. The CDR3 is CSVETSGISYEQYF. In nucleotides, the CDR3 is TGCAGCGTTGAGACTAGCGGGATTTCCTACGAGCAGTACTTC.

This clone was picked up a small number of times. The chain couples TRBV29-1 to TRBJ2-2; possible D gene TRBD2, 5 bases. The CDR3 consists of 13 residues. Germline V CDR1 and CDR2: SQVTM, ANQGSEA. V dropped 3 bases and J dropped 5 bases, with 10 bases sitting between them. The CDR3 coding sequence is TGCAGCGTTGATCTCGGGGTTACCGGGGAGCTGTTTTTT. Residues: CSVDLGVTGELFF.

This clone was counted only a few times. The identical CDR3 is also encoded by other nucleotide sequences in the sample. The gene calls are TRBV29-1 and TRBJ2-2; D is uncertain. Between the trimmed V and J ends, which lost 6 bases and 0 bases, there was a span of 2 bases. The CDR3 totals 11 residues. Germline lookup yields CDR1 SQVTM and CDR2 ANQGSEA. The CDR3 sequence: CSVANTGELFF. The CDR3 region has the DNA TGCAGCGTCGCGAACACCGGGGAGCTGTTTTTT.

This clone was seen only a few times. The chain uses TRBV23-1 and TRBJ1-5; D gene ambiguous. TRBV23-1 is given ORF status, its function remaining uncertain. V lost 2 bases and J 9 bases, leaving 5 bases between the germline ends. There are 11 residues in the CDR3. CDR3 amino acids: CASSQRRPQHF. The CDR3 DNA is TGCGCCAGCAGTCAACGTCGGCCCCAGCATTTT.

This rearrangement joins TRBV2 to TRBJ2-7; D might be TRBD2 (5 bases). The V end lost 6 bases, the J end lost 0 bases, and 15 bases lay between the germline ends. CDR1 is SNHLY, CDR2 FYNNEI, per germline. This CDR3 contains 15 residues. As DNA, the CDR3 is TGTGCCAGCAGGGAGATAGTGGGGAGCTCCTACGAGCAGTACTTC. It yields the protein CASREIVGSSYEQYF.